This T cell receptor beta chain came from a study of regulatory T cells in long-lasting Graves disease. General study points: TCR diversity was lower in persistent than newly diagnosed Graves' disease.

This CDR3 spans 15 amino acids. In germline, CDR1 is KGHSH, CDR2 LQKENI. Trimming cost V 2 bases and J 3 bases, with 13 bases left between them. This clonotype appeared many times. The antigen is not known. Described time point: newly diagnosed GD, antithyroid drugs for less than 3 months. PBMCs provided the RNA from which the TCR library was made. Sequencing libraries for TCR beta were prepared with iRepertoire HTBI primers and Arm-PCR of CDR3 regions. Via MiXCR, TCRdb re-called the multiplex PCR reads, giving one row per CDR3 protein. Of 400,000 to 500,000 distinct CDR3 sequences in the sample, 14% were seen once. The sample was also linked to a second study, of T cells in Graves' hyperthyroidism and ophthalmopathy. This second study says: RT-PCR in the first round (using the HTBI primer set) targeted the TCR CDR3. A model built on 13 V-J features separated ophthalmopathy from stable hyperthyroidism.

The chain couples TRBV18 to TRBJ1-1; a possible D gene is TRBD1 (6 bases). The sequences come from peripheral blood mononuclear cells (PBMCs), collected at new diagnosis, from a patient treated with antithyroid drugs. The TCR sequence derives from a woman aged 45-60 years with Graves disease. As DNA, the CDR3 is TGTGCCAGCTCACCAAGGACAGACCTGGACACTGAAGCTTTCTTT. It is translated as CASSPRTDLDTEAFF.